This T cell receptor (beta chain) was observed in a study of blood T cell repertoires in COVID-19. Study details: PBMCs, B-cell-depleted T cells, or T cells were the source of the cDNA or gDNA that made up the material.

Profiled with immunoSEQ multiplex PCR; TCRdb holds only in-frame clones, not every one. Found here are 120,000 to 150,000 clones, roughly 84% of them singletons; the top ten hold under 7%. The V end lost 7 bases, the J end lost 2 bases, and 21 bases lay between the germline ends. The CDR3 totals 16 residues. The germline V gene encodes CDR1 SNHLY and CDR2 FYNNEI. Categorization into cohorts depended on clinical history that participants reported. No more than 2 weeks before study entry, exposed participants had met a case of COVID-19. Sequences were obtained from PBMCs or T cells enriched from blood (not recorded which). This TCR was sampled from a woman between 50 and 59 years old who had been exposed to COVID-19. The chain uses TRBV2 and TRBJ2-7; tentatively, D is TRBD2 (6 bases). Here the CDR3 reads CASIKGGTAHTYEQYF. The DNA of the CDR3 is TGTGCCAGCATCAAAGGAGGGACCGCTCACACCTACGAGCAGTACTTC.